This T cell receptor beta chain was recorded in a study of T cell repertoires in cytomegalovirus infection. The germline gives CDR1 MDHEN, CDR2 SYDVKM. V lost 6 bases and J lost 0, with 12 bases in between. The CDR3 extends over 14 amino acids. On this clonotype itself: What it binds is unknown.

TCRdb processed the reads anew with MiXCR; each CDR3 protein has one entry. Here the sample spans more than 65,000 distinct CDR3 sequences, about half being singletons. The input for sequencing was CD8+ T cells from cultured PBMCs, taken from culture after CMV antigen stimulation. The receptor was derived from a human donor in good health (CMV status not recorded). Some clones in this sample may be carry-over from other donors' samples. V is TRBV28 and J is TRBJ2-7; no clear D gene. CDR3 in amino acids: CASRWEVGSYEQYF. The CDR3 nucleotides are TGTGCCAGCAGATGGGAAGTCGGCTCCTACGAGCAGTACTTC.